This passage covers 11 T cell receptor beta chains from one sample sequenced in a study of cytomegalovirus exposure and HLA in healthy donors. The study ran its PCR with 60 Vbeta and 13 Jbeta primers. Produced via immunoSEQ multiplex PCR; TCRdb's table is partial and in-frame only. In the table there are around 65,000 clones, around three quarters of which are singletons. The sample comprised PBMCs. These receptors were taken from a young woman in good health and CMV-seronegative.

Written as DNA, the CDR3 is TGCGCCAGCAGCTTTGCAGGGGCTGAAGCTTTCTTT. This gives the protein CASSFAGAEAFF. V gene TRBV5-1 combines with J gene TRBJ1-1; a weak D match, TRBD1 (6 bases). The V gene's germline CDR1 is SGHRS and CDR2 YFSETQ. The CDR3 length is 12 residues. The germline V and J ends were trimmed by 2 bases and 6 bases, with 8 bases remaining between them.

This chain joins TRBV2 and TRBJ2-3, with TRBD2 matching over 16 bases. The germline V gene encodes CDR1 SNHLY and CDR2 FYNNEI. CDR3 length equals 16 residues. With V trimmed by 5 bases and J by 5 bases, 4 bases remained unmatched. CDR3 residues: CASSLGLAGGQDTQYF. In DNA form, the CDR3 reads TGTGCCAGCAGTTTGGGACTAGCGGGAGGGCAAGATACGCAGTATTTT.

The chain couples TRBV2 to TRBJ1-4; D not resolved. The V end was cut by 1 base, the J end by 3 bases, with 9 bases between. The CDR3 totals 15 residues. CDR1 and CDR2 (germline): SNHLY, FYNNEI. Written as DNA, the CDR3 is TGTGCCAGCAGTGAAGGGGCACCCGCTAATGAAAAACTGTTTTTT. Protein sequence: CASSEGAPANEKLFF.

On this clone itself: A far more abundant clone sits one base away, making this likely a read error. This rearrangement joins TRBV6-5 to TRBJ1-2, with 7 positions matching TRBD1. V lost 6 bases, J lost 2 bases, and 3 bases stayed unmatched. There are 13 residues in the CDR3. The germline gives CDR1 MNHEY, CDR2 SVGAGI. The CDR3 region is CASSWGQNYGYTF. CDR3 coding DNA: TGTGCCAGCAGCTGGGGACAGAACTATGGCTACACCTTC.

Of note for this clone: The same CDR3 arises from other DNA sequences in this sample as well. The chain employs TRBV7-2 and TRBJ2-3; D gene uncertain. The germline V and J ends were trimmed by 2 bases and 2 bases, with 2 bases remaining between them. In germline, CDR1 is SGHTA, CDR2 FQGNSA. The CDR3 runs 12 residues. The CDR3 loop reads CASSLYTDTQYF. The CDR3 DNA follows: TGTGCCAGCAGCTTATACACAGATACGCAGTATTTT.

This chain connects TRBV6-1 to TRBJ2-5; 10 bases match TRBD2. The V gene end was trimmed by 0 bases and the J gene end by 4 bases; junction bases not matched to a gene: 2. Germline CDR1 is MNHNS and CDR2 is SASEGT. The CDR3 loop spans 15 amino acids. CDR3 DNA sequence: TGTGCCAGCAGTGAAGCCCTAGCGGGAGCAGAGACCCAGTACTTC. It translates to CASSEALAGAETQYF.

This clone has just a few counts. The gene calls are TRBV21-1 and TRBJ1-2. TRBV21-1 is marked as a pseudogene. This CDR3 contains 13 residues. Written as DNA, the CDR3 is TGTGCCAGCAGCAAAGTCCGGGAGAGAGGCTACACCTTC. This encodes CASSKVRERGYTF.

This chain joins TRBV29-1 and TRBJ2-7; 7 bases are a match to TRBD1. Germline V gives CDR1 SQVTM, CDR2 ANQGSEA. Losses at the gene ends were 4 bases for V and 5 bases for J; bases not matched to a gene: 14. The CDR3 consists of 15 residues. The DNA for the CDR3 is TGCAGCGTTGTGGGAACAGGGGATACCTACGACGAGCAGTACTTC. Its protein is CSVVGTGDTYDEQYF.

This chain connects TRBV5-8 to TRBJ2-7; 9 nucleotides align to TRBD2. After removal of 2 bases from V and 3 bases from J, the junction contained 6 bases not matched to a gene. Germline loops: CDR1 SGHTS, CDR2 YDEGEE. The CDR3 is made up of 15 amino acids. The CDR3 protein is CASSFSGGYLYEQYF. In DNA, the CDR3 is TGTGCCAGCAGCTTCAGCGGGGGGTACCTCTACGAGCAGTACTTC.

V usage is TRBV29-1 and J usage is TRBJ2-7; D not certain. Germline CDR1 and CDR2: SQVTM and ANQGSEA. With 1 base removed from V and 4 bases from J, the gap between germline ends came to 8 bases. The CDR3 sequence is 12 residues long. CDR3 in amino acids: CSVEVQAYEQYF. For the CDR3, the DNA is TGCAGCGTTGAAGTTCAGGCTTACGAGCAGTACTTC.

J is TRBJ1-1 and V is TRBV5-1; TRBD1 might be the D (6 bases). The CDR3 is 14 residues long. The V gene lost 0 bases and the J gene lost 7 bases, with 13 bases spanning the gap. Germline V gene lookup returns CDR1 SGHRS and CDR2 YFSETQ. CDR3 DNA sequence: TGCGCCAGCAGCTTGGACAGGGAGGGTGGTGAAGCTTTCTTT. It yields the protein CASSLDREGGEAFF.